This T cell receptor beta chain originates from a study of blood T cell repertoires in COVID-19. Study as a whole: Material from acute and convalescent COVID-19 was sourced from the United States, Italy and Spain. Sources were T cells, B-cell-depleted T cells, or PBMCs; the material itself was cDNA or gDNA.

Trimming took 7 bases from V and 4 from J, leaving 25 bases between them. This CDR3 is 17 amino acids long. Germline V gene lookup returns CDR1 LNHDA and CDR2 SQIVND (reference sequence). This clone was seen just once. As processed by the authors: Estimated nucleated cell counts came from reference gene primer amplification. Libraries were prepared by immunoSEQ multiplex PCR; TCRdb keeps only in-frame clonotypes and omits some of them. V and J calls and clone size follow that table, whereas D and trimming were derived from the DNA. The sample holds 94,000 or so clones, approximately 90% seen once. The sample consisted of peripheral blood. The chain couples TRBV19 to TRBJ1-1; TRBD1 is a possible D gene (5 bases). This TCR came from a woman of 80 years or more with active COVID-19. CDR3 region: CASKLLGQGGPGTEAFF. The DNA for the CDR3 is TGTGCCAGTAAGCTATTGGGGCAGGGAGGTCCTGGCACTGAAGCTTTCTTT.